These 22 T cell receptor beta chains share one sample of origin, sequenced in a study of OX40 agonist ivuxolimab in advanced cancers. Assay used: immunoSEQ multiplex PCR; TCRdb lists only in-frame clones, some missing. The sample shows 100,000 or so clones, around nine tenths of them seen only once. Sequenced here: CD4+ or CD8+ T cells sorted from blood, sampled in a trial of the OX40 agonist ivuxolimab. The receptors stem from an adult with an advanced solid tumor such as melanoma, head and neck, liver or kidney cancer.

V is TRBV11-1 and J is TRBJ2-5, with TRBD2 matching over 15 bases. The CDR3 totals 16 residues. The germline CDR1 and CDR2 sequences are SGHAT and FQDESV (reference sequence). V lost 5 bases and J lost 6; bases outside the gene matches: 7. CDR3 in DNA: TGTGCCAGCAGCGTAAGGACTAGCGGGAGGGCGCAGACCCAGTACTTC. Translation: CASSVRTSGRAQTQYF.

The chain couples TRBV2 to TRBJ1-3; D is uncertain. CDR1 is SNHLY, CDR2 FYNNEI, per germline. The CDR3 totals 14 residues. V gave up 6 bases and J gave up 0 bases, with 9 bases separating them. CDR3 bases: TGTGCCAGCAGGGCGGACCTCTCTGGAAACACCATATATTTT. The encoded protein is CASRADLSGNTIYF.

The V call is TRBV4-1, the J call TRBJ1-6, with 10 bases that match TRBD1. The CDR3 is 20 residues long. Trimming cost V 4 bases and J 0 bases; bases outside gene matches: 12. The germline V gene encodes CDR1 MGHRA and CDR2 YSYEKL. The DNA of the CDR3 is TGCGCCAGCAGCCGAATTATCGGGACAGGGGATAGCTCCTATAATTCACCCCTCCACTTT. This sequence encodes CASSRIIGTGDSSYNSPLHF.

The gene calls are TRBV11-3 and TRBJ2-2; weak D call: TRBD2 (6 bases). V was cut by 6 bases and J by 4 bases, with 9 bases left in between. Per the germline V gene, CDR1 is SGHNT and CDR2 is YENEEA. The CDR3 is 13 residues long. CDR3 region: CASRGTPTGELFF. DNA for the CDR3: TGTGCCAGCAGAGGGACTCCCACCGGGGAGCTGTTTTTT.

V is TRBV5-6 and J is TRBJ2-6; D tentatively reads TRBD1 or TRBD2 (5 bases each). CDR3 length equals 18 residues. The V end lost 2 bases, the J end lost 0 bases, and 15 bases lay between the germline ends. Germline-derived CDR1 and CDR2 are SGHDT and YYEEEE. CDR3 in amino acids: CASSLKGTPFSGANVLTF. The CDR3 bases are TGTGCCAGCAGCTTAAAAGGGACGCCCTTCTCTGGGGCCAACGTCCTGACTTTC.

The chain joins TRBV18 to TRBJ2-7; 15 bases line up with TRBD2. CDR3 length: 16 amino acids. The germline gives CDR1 KGHSH, CDR2 LQKENI. The ends lost 3 bases at V and 5 bases at J; junction bases unmatched: 5. The CDR3 DNA is TGTGCCAGCTCACCGGGACTAGCGGGAGGTGTAAACGAGCAGTACTTC. Amino acid sequence: CASSPGLAGGVNEQYF.

The rearrangement joins TRBV2 to TRBJ1-5; D not resolved. V lost 4 bases to trimming and J lost 1 base, with 8 bases between them. The CDR3 consists of 14 residues. In germline, CDR1 is SNHLY, CDR2 FYNNEI. DNA of the CDR3: TGTGCCAGCAGTGGAATTCTAAGCAATCAGCCCCAGCATTTT. This gives the protein CASSGILSNQPQHF.

The chain carries TRBV7-2 and TRBJ2-7, with 8 bases aligning to TRBD1. Germline loops: CDR1 SGHTA, CDR2 FQGNSA. Trimming removed 1 base from V and 3 bases from J; junction bases left unmatched: 5. The CDR3 has 15 residues. This chain's CDR3 is CASSLGPGGVYEQYF. DNA for the CDR3: TGTGCCAGCAGCTTAGGTCCAGGGGGCGTCTACGAGCAGTACTTC.

This rearrangement joins TRBV6-5 to TRBJ2-7; either TRBD1 or TRBD2 may fit D (6 bases each). Trimming pared 0 bases from V and 5 bases from J, leaving 17 bases between. Germline-derived CDR1 and CDR2 are MNHEY and SVGAGI. CDR3 length: 16 amino acids. CDR3 DNA sequence: TGTGCCAGCAGTTACTCGAGGTTAGGGGGGCGGAACGAGCAGTACTTC. Translation: CASSYSRLGGRNEQYF.

The chain couples TRBV30 to TRBJ2-2, with D maybe TRBD1 (6 bases). Deletions cut 0 bases from V and 2 bases from J, with 13 bases between. The CDR3 totals 16 residues. The germline V gene encodes CDR1 GTSNPN and CDR2 SVGIG (reference sequence). The CDR3 DNA reads as TGTGCCTGGAGTGTTGGACAGAGGAGCAACACCGGGGAGCTGTTTTTT. Translating it yields CAWSVGQRSNTGELFF. The full variable domain, its missing parts supplied by reference TRBV30 and TRBJ2-2, is SQTIHQWPATLVQPVGSPLSLECTVEGTSNPNLYWYRQAAGRGLQLLFYSVGIGQISSEVPQNLSASRPQDRQFILSSKKLLLSDSGFYLCAWSVGQRSNTGELFFGEGSRLTVL.

This rearrangement joins TRBV6-5 to TRBJ2-1, with D possibly being TRBD1 or TRBD2 (5 bases each). Germline V CDR1 and CDR2: MNHEY, SVGAGI. The CDR3 length is 15 residues. Trimming took off 9 bases at V and 5 bases at J, with 20 bases between the two ends. In DNA, the CDR3 is TGTGCCAGTATGGGCCGGGACGGACGGAACAATGAGCAGTTCTTC. Its translation: CASMGRDGRNNEQFF.

The chain is built from TRBV9 and TRBJ2-1; D is unresolved. The CDR3 is 17 amino acids. V was cut by 0 bases and J by 3 bases, with 16 bases left in between. Germline V CDR1 and CDR2: SGDLS, YYNGEE. The CDR3 DNA is TGTGCCAGCAGCGTAGCCCCTTCAGCGAAGAACTACAATGAGCAGTTCTTC. Translating it yields CASSVAPSAKNYNEQFF.

The chain carries TRBV4-3 and TRBJ1-2; D is ambiguous. V lost 0 bases and J lost 4, with 9 bases in between. Germline assignment: CDR1 LGHNA and CDR2 YSLEER. This CDR3 contains 14 residues. The chain's CDR3 is CASSQDLHSYGYTF. The CDR3 DNA follows: TGCGCCAGCAGCCAAGATCTGCATAGCTATGGCTACACCTTC.

The chain carries TRBV11-3 and TRBJ2-5, with 7 nucleotides matching TRBD2. The V gene end was trimmed by 1 base and the J gene end by 5 bases; junction bases not matched to a gene: 10. CDR3 length: 16 residues. Germline loops: CDR1 SGHNT, CDR2 YENEEA. The CDR3 here is CASSLAGGRAGETQYF. As DNA, the CDR3 is TGTGCCAGCAGCTTAGCTGGTGGGAGGGCCGGTGAGACCCAGTACTTC. The complete variable domain, with remaining parts taken from reference TRBV11-3 and TRBJ2-5, reads EAGVVQSPRYKIIEKKQPVAFWCNPISGHNTLYWYLQNLGQGPELLIRYENEEAVDDSQLPKDRFSAERLKGVDSTLKIQPAELGDSAVYLCASSLAGGRAGETQYFGPGTRLLVL.

The table lists this clone with a count of one. This chain joins TRBV21-1 and TRBJ1-5. TRBV21-1 has pseudogene status. The CDR3 has 13 residues. The CDR3 bases are TGTGCCAGCAGCAAAAGTCCCAATCAGCCCCAGCATTTT. This translates into CASSKSPNQPQHF.

The chain carries TRBV6-5 and TRBJ2-2; 8 nucleotides line up with TRBD2. The CDR3 is 14 residues long. Germline trimming cut 7 bases from V and 6 bases from J; bases unmatched to any gene: 7. Per the germline V gene, CDR1 is MNHEY and CDR2 is SVGAGI. CDR3 in DNA: TGTGCCAGCACCGGGGGGGCCGAGGCCGGGGAGCTGTTTTTT. Translation gives CASTGGAEAGELFF.

The rearrangement links TRBV7-2 to TRBJ2-1; possibly TRBD1 or TRBD2 for D (5 bases each). V gave up 5 bases and J gave up 6 bases, with 20 bases separating them. The CDR3 extends over 16 amino acids. Germline V lookup: CDR1 SGHTA, CDR2 FQGNSA. In DNA form, the CDR3 reads TGTGCCAGCAGCCCTGCTGGGGCCTTCGGGGTCAATGAGCAGTTCTTC. Its protein product is CASSPAGAFGVNEQFF.

The genes are TRBV6-1 and TRBJ2-1; 10 bases fit TRBD2. Trimming removed 2 bases from V and 7 bases from J; junction bases left unmatched: 5. Germline V gives CDR1 MNHNS, CDR2 SASEGT. This CDR3 is 15 amino acids long. The CDR3 here is CASSESGLALNEQFF. The CDR3, as DNA: TGTGCCAGCAGTGAATCGGGACTAGCGTTGAATGAGCAGTTCTTC.

The V call is TRBV7-8, the J call TRBJ2-7, with 13 bases matching TRBD2. Germline loops: CDR1 SGHVS, CDR2 FQNEAQ. V was clipped by 5 bases and J by 4 bases; unmatched bases: 5. The CDR3 sequence is 15 residues long. CDR3 bases: TGTGCCAGCAGCCCGACTAGCGGGAGGAAGTACGAGCAGTACTTC. As protein: CASSPTSGRKYEQYF.

This clone came up once. The V call is TRBV2, the J call TRBJ2-4; TRBD1 agrees at 9 bases. The germline V gene has CDR1 SNHLY and CDR2 FYNNEI. Trimming cost V 6 bases and J 1 base; bases outside gene matches: 7. This CDR3 has 16 residues. The CDR3 spells CASSQDRGVAKNIQYF. The CDR3 DNA reads as TGTGCCAGCAGCCAAGACAGGGGGGTCGCCAAAAACATTCAGTACTTC.

The chain combines TRBV6-6 with TRBJ2-7, with 8 bases that match TRBD2. The ends lost 4 bases at V and 4 bases at J; junction bases unmatched: 12. The CDR3 contains 16 residues. Germline V lookup: CDR1 MNHNY, CDR2 SVGAGI (reference sequence). CDR3 residues: CASSSPASGSGYEQYF. CDR3 DNA sequence: TGTGCCAGCAGTTCCCCCGCCAGCGGGAGCGGTTACGAGCAGTACTTC.

The chain carries TRBV21-1 and TRBJ2-2; the table assigns TRBD2, which was not confirmed against the DNA. TRBV21-1 is termed a pseudogene. The CDR3 has 16 residues. CDR3 loop: CASSTSGGTNTGELFF. Here the CDR3 DNA reads TGTGCCAGCAGCACCTCGGGCGGGACCAACACCGGGGAGCTGTTTTTT.